The next 27 T cell receptor beta chains were all read from a single sample in a study of blood T cells in healthy people across ages. The use of a sample-barcoded 5' primer and a J-beta primer mix characterized a second PCR of about 7 to 12 cycles. TCRdb called the 5' RACE reads again in MiXCR, with one record for every CDR3 protein. The data hold some 850,000 distinct CDR3 sequences, with around 25% observed a single time. The sample also formed part of further work on T cells of mothers and their children.

Specimen: blood. Receptors originate from a boy under 18 in good health.

The chain employs TRBV5-1 and TRBJ2-3, with 10 bases matching TRBD2. The germline CDR1 and CDR2 sequences are SGHRS and YFSETQ. J gave up 3 bases and V 2 bases, and 6 bases lay outside the gene matches. The length of the CDR3 is 16 residues. The CDR3: CASSFRLAGRTDTQYF. The CDR3 coding sequence is TGCGCCAGCAGCTTCAGACTAGCGGGCCGGACAGATACGCAGTATTTT.

The chain links TRBV6-2 or TRBV6-3 to TRBJ2-5; 16 bases fit TRBD2. The J call may be incorrect, as the DNA end agrees better with TRBJ2-1. The CDR3 length is 16 residues. Germline loops: CDR1 MNHEY, CDR2 SVGEGT. For the CDR3, the DNA is TGTGCCAGCAGCCGCGGGACTAGCGGGGGGGCAAATGAGCAGTTCTTC. This codes for CASSRGTSGGANEQFF.

This clonotype was found a few times. The chain employs TRBV7-3 and TRBJ2-5, with D possibly matching TRBD1 (5 bases). The end of the DNA fits TRBJ2-1 better, so the J call may be wrong. In germline, CDR1 is SGHTA, CDR2 FQGTGA. The CDR3 totals 15 residues. The CDR3 sequence: CASARGPSRVNEQFF. The CDR3 DNA is TGTGCCAGCGCCCGAGGTCCCAGCAGGGTCAATGAGCAGTTCTTC.

This clonotype was found a few times. The gene calls are TRBV20-1 and TRBJ1-3; TRBD1 is a possible D gene (5 bases). V was clipped by 3 bases and J by 2 bases, with 11 bases between them. The CDR3 consists of 14 residues. Germline V gives CDR1 DFQATT, CDR2 SNEGSKA (reference sequence). CDR3 DNA: TGCAGTGCTAGTGACGGGGACGCTGGAAACACCATATATTTT. Its protein product is CSASDGDAGNTIYF.

Ten or more counts support this clonotype. V and J are TRBV12-3 or TRBV12-4 and TRBJ2-5, with TRBD2 matching 7 bases. This CDR3 is 15 amino acids long. V trimming: 5 bases; J trimming: 5 bases; junction bases outside the gene matches: 11. Here the CDR3 DNA reads TGTGCCAGCAGTCCTACGGGGGGTGGGATGGAGACCCAGTACTTC. This encodes CASSPTGGGMETQYF.

In this sample, this clonotype turned up many times. V is TRBV7-9 and J is TRBJ2-3; D is uncertain. Germline values: CDR1 SEHNR, CDR2 FQNEAQ (reference sequence). V lost 5 bases and J lost 4, with 4 bases in between. The CDR3 runs to 11 residues. CDR3 loop: CASSEADTQYF. The CDR3 DNA sequence: TGTGCCAGCAGCGAAGCAGATACGCAGTATTTT.

Here the CDR3 DNA reads TGCGCCAGCAAGTTGGCACAGGGTAGCCCAGATACGCAGTATTTT. It yields the protein CASKLAQGSPDTQYF. The genes are TRBV4-1 and TRBJ2-3, with D perhaps matching TRBD1 (6 bases). The V gene lost 7 bases and the J gene lost 4 bases, with 18 bases spanning the gap. Germline CDR1 reads MGHRA; CDR2 reads YSYEKL. This CDR3 region has 15 residues.

The rearrangement uses TRBV5-1 and TRBJ1-1, with 7 bases matching TRBD1. The J segment lost 7 bases and the V segment lost 0 bases, leaving 9 bases of the junction unmatched. The CDR3 is 15 amino acids. Per the germline V gene, CDR1 is SGHRS and CDR2 is YFSETQ. CDR3 DNA: TGCGCCAGCAGCTTGGATGGAGACAGGGATATTGAAGCTTTCTTT. This translates into CASSLDGDRDIEAFF.

The gene calls are TRBV6-5 and TRBJ1-2; 7 positions match TRBD1. The CDR3 length is 13 residues. The V segment lost 8 bases and the J segment 14 bases; nucleotides outside the gene matches: 17. Germline V gives CDR1 MNHEY, CDR2 SVGAGI. The CDR3 DNA reads TGTGCCAGCGAGTCTCCGCAGGGGGATAGGAAGACCTTC. The encoded protein is CASESPQGDRKTF.

This clonotype turned up a few times. The chain uses TRBV6-2 or TRBV6-3 and TRBJ2-1, with 9 bases fitting TRBD2. Unmatched junction bases numbered 4, after V lost 6 bases and J lost 4 bases. The CDR3 consists of 14 residues. Germline loops: CDR1 MNHEY, CDR2 SVGEGT. CDR3 bases: TGTGCCAGCAGACCGGGACTAGCATACAATGAGCAGTTCTTC. This sequence encodes CASRPGLAYNEQFF.

The chain combines TRBV7-9 with TRBJ2-3; 10 bases match TRBD2. Germline V gene sequence: CDR1 SEHNR, CDR2 FQNEAQ (reference sequence). The CDR3 has 16 residues. V was clipped by 2 bases and J by 0 bases; unmatched bases: 2. In DNA, the CDR3 is TGTGCCAGCAGCTTATATAGCGGGGGGAGCACAGATACGCAGTATTTT. This gives the protein CASSLYSGGSTDTQYF.

The chain combines TRBV11-2 with TRBJ2-4, with TRBD2 matching over 12 bases. The CDR3 totals 16 residues. V lost 6 bases, J lost 2 bases, and 5 bases stayed unmatched. Germline values: CDR1 SGHAT, CDR2 FQNNGV. For the CDR3, the DNA is TGTGCCAGCAGTTTACTAGCGGGGGGTTCCAAAAACATTCAGTACTTC. Its protein is CASSLLAGGSKNIQYF.

The genes are TRBV27 and TRBJ2-7, with 11 positions matching TRBD1. The CDR3 is made up of 16 amino acids. From germline, CDR1 is MNHEY and CDR2 SMNVEV (reference sequence). V shed 5 bases and J 5 bases; nucleotides not matched to a gene: 11. This CDR3 is CASSTFLGQGVDEQYF. DNA for the CDR3: TGTGCCAGCAGTACGTTTTTGGGACAGGGGGTTGACGAGCAGTACTTC.

This clonotype was seen a handful of times. The V call is TRBV20-1, the J call TRBJ1-1, with unresolved D. This CDR3 comprises 15 residues. Trimming took 0 bases from V and 2 from J, leaving 13 bases between them. CDR1 and CDR2 from the germline V gene are DFQATT and SNEGSKA (reference sequence). CDR3 region: CSARDQRDANTEAFF. In nucleotides, the CDR3 is TGCAGTGCTAGAGATCAGCGAGATGCTAACACTGAAGCTTTCTTT.

On this clonotype: One end of the junction varies from germline; a read error may be responsible. The gene calls are TRBV11-1 and TRBJ1-1; a weak D match, TRBD1 (6 bases). Germline CDR1 reads SGHAT; CDR2 reads FQDESV (reference sequence). The CDR3 is 15 residues long. The CDR3 DNA sequence: TGTGCCAGCAGCTTAGCGCGTGGGGGCGGCACTGATGCTTTCTTT. It yields the protein CASSLARGGGTDAFF. Filled out from reference TRBV11-1 and TRBJ1-1, the complete variable domain reads EAEVAQSPRYKITEKSQAVAFWCDPISGHATLYWYRQILGQGPELLVQFQDESVVDDSQLPKDRFSAERLKGVDSTLKIQPAELGDSAMYLCASSLARGGGTDAFFGQGTRLTVV.

A few counts support this clonotype. CDR3 DNA sequence: TGTGCCAGCACCCCTGGGAATCAGCCCCAGCATTTT. Encoded protein: CASTPGNQPQHF. The chain employs TRBV6-6 and TRBJ1-5; D not resolved. This CDR3 contains 12 residues. Germline-derived CDR1 and CDR2 are MNHNY and SVGAGI (reference sequence). The ends were cut back, 7 bases at V and 4 bases at J, with 8 bases in the middle.

The chain recombines TRBV12-3 or TRBV12-4 with TRBJ2-5; TRBD2 aligns across 9 bases. J was trimmed by 1 base and V by 4 bases; bases with no gene match: 4. The CDR3 contains 15 residues. The CDR3 DNA reads as TGTGCCAGCAGTTCCCCGCGGGGGGGCCAAGAGACCCAGTACTTC. Translating gives CASSSPRGGQETQYF.

This clonotype came up a few times. CDR3 protein: CASSSRWGEYGYTF. CDR3 in DNA: TGTGCCAGCAGTTCCCGGTGGGGGGAGTATGGCTACACCTTC. V and J are TRBV28 and TRBJ1-2; TRBD1 might be the D (5 bases). This CDR3 comprises 14 residues. Germline V CDR1 and CDR2: MDHEN, SYDVKM. The ends were cut back, 4 bases at V and 5 bases at J, with 14 bases in the middle.

In this sample, this clonotype turned up a few times. This chain connects TRBV7-9 to TRBJ2-5, with D possibly matching TRBD1 (5 bases). The V end lost 3 bases, the J end lost 4 bases, and 15 bases lay between the germline ends. The CDR3 sequence is 15 residues long. Germline V gene sequence: CDR1 SEHNR, CDR2 FQNEAQ (reference sequence). The CDR3 loop is CASSFGRARPETQYF. CDR3 in DNA: TGTGCCAGCAGCTTCGGCAGGGCTAGGCCAGAGACCCAGTACTTC. Variable domain in full (rest from reference TRBV7-9 and TRBJ2-5): DTGVSQNPRHKITKRGQNVTFRCDPISEHNRLYWYRQTLGQGPEFLTYFQNEAQLEKSRLLSDRFSAERPKGSFSTLEIQRTEQGDSAMYLCASSFGRARPETQYFGPGTRLLVL.

There are a few counts of this clonotype. J is TRBJ1-1 and V is TRBV2; 7 bases are a match to TRBD1. The germline V gene has CDR1 SNHLY and CDR2 FYNNEI. The V gene end was trimmed by 1 base and the J gene end by 4 bases; junction bases not matched to a gene: 6. The CDR3 is made up of 15 amino acids. The CDR3 is CASSEGHQGVTEAFF. CDR3 DNA sequence: TGTGCCAGCAGTGAAGGACATCAGGGGGTCACTGAAGCTTTCTTT.

This clonotype has a handful of counts. This chain connects TRBV6-2 or TRBV6-3 to TRBJ1-4; D is ambiguous. V dropped 7 bases and J dropped 4 bases, with 10 bases sitting between them. In germline, CDR1 is MNHEY, CDR2 SVGEGT. The CDR3 totals 13 residues. CDR3 DNA sequence: TGTGCCAGCACCCAGAACAGTAATGAAAAACTGTTTTTT. This encodes CASTQNSNEKLFF.

This clonotype was seen more than once but under ten times. The DNA for the CDR3 is TGCGCCAGCAGCCTATACCCTACAGGGCCTCTAGCCAAAAACATTCAGTACTTC. It codes for CASSLYPTGPLAKNIQYF. The rearrangement links TRBV5-1 to TRBJ2-4, with a possible D match to TRBD1 (6 bases). This CDR3 region has 18 residues. V shed 4 bases and J shed 0 bases, with 20 bases lying between them. CDR1 is SGHRS, CDR2 YFSETQ, per germline.

This clonotype was seen a few times. V and J are TRBV7-3 and TRBJ2-5, with D perhaps TRBD1 or TRBD2 (6 bases each). The J call is uncertain, as TRBJ2-1 better fits the DNA end. Germline V gene sequence: CDR1 SGHTA, CDR2 FQGTGA. CDR3 length: 14 residues. The chain's CDR3 is CASSLRSAGGEQFF. Written as DNA, the CDR3 is TGTGCCAGCAGCTTAAGGTCCGCCGGGGGCGAGCAGTTCTTC.

The gene calls are TRBV3-1 and TRBJ2-5, with D uncertain. This CDR3 region has 13 residues. Trimming stripped 0 bases from V and 3 bases from J, with 5 bases between. CDR1 is LGHDT and CDR2 is YNNKEL in the germline V gene (reference sequence). CDR3 residues: CASSQDTEETQYF. CDR3 nucleotide sequence: TGTGCCAGCAGCCAAGACACAGAAGAGACCCAGTACTTC.

This clonotype was seen only a few times. J is TRBJ1-2 and V is TRBV5-5; D uncertain. This CDR3 spans 15 amino acids. The germline CDR1 and CDR2 sequences are SGHKS and YYEKEE (reference sequence). V dropped 0 bases and J dropped 4 bases, with 13 bases sitting between them. CDR3 sequence (DNA): TGTGCCAGCAGCTTGGAATGGGATCTAGGCTATGGCTACACCTTC. It encodes CASSLEWDLGYGYTF.

This chain uses TRBV12-3 or TRBV12-4 with TRBJ2-1, with TRBD1 identical over 7 bases. The ends lost 4 bases at V and 7 bases at J; junction bases unmatched: 7. CDR3 length equals 14 residues. The CDR3, as DNA: TGTGCCAGCAGTTCCGGGACAGTATCTAATGAGCAGTTCTTC. Protein: CASSSGTVSNEQFF.

The chain is built from TRBV15 and TRBJ2-7; 11 bases are shared with TRBD2. The tail of the sequence fits TRBJ2-5 better, so the J call may be wrong. The CDR3 is 17 amino acids. The germline gives CDR1 LNHNV, CDR2 YYDKDF (reference sequence). The CDR3 protein is CATSPKPGTSGQETQYF. CDR3 sequence (DNA): TGTGCCACCAGCCCCAAGCCCGGGACTAGCGGCCAAGAGACCCAGTACTTC.